This record covers a single T cell receptor (beta chain). This sample is drawn from a study of prognosis after radiotherapy for stage I lung cancer. At the level of the study: Patients with stage I non-small cell lung cancer joined the study from April 2018 through early 2019. Among the patients, roughly seven had squamous cell carcinoma and approximately 11 had adenocarcinoma. No significant progression was observed in 15 patients, whereas a few developed distant metastases a median of about 7 months after radiotherapy.

The V end was cut by 7 bases, the J end by 5 bases, with 11 bases between. CDR3 length equals 12 residues. From genomic DNA, two-round multiplex PCR was used to amplify TCR beta CDR3. With primers specific to each TRBV and TRBJ gene, the first-round PCR was performed. The second PCR round used universal primers. Using its own MiXCR run on the multiplex PCR reads, TCRdb lists one record per CDR3 protein. Among tens of thousands of distinct CDR3 sequences, just over 45% were seen once, and the ten largest hold 14% to 15%. The chain employs TRBV12-3 or TRBV12-4 and TRBJ1-2; D possibly corresponds to TRBD1 (6 bases). The sequence came from a donor at least 50 years old with non-small cell lung cancer. This sample comprised PBMCs, obtained before or after stereotactic body radiation therapy (not recorded which). CDR3 amino acids: CASNLGGYGYTF. CDR3 DNA sequence: TGTGCCAGCAATCTAGGGGGGTATGGCTACACCTTC.